This T cell receptor (beta chain) was retrieved from a study of identical twins. Concerning this clonotype: The antigen is undetermined.

The ends were cut back, 3 bases at V and 3 bases at J, with 14 bases in the middle. Germline loops: CDR1 MDHEN, CDR2 SYDVKM. The CDR3 has 15 amino acids. General study points: In beta out-of-frame sequences, the excess sharing between twins was weaker. In monozygotic twins, models underestimated the sharing of out-of-frame TCR alpha.

TCRdb re-derived calls from the 5' RACE reads in MiXCR, one entry per CDR3 protein. The profile shows 500,000 or so distinct CDR3 sequences, roughly an eighth of them singletons. In addition, the sample was reused for a study of yellow fever vaccine responses in identical twins. That investigation notes: Twin vaccine T cell responses reportedly seemed partly convergent, partly personalized.

The chain is built from TRBV28 and TRBJ1-1; no firm D call. This sequence originates from a young woman in good health. The sample was CD4+ T cells sorted from blood. The CDR3 sequence is CASSFSPGWDTEAFF. The CDR3 nucleotides are TGTGCCAGCAGTTTCAGTCCAGGATGGGACACTGAAGCTTTCTTT.